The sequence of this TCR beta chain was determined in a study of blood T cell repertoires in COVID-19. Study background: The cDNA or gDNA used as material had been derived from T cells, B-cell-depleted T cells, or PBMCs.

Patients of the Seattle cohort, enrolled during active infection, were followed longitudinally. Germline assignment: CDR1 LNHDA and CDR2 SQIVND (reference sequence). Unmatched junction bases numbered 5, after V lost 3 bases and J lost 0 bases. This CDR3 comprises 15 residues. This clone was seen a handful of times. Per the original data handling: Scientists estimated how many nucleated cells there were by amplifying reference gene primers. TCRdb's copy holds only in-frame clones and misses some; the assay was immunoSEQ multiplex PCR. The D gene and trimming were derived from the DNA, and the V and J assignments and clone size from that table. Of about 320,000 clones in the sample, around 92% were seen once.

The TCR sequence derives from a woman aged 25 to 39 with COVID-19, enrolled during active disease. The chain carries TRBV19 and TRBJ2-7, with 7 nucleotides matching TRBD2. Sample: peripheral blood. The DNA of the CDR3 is TGTGCCAGTAGTATCCGGACGGGGGGCTCCTACGAGCAGTACTTC. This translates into CASSIRTGGSYEQYF.